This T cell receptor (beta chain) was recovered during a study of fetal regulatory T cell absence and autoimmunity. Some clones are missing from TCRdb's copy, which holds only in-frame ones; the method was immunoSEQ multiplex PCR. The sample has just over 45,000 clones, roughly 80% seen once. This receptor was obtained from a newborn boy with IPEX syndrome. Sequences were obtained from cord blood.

The CDR3 DNA reads TGTGCCAGCAGAGACCCAGGGGGCCCCACAGATACGCAGTATTTT. Protein product: CASRDPGGPTDTQYF. V is TRBV9 and J is TRBJ2-3; 8 nucleotides agree with TRBD1. J was trimmed by 2 bases and V by 5 bases; bases with no gene match: 7. Germline V CDR1 and CDR2: SGDLS, YYNGEE. This CDR3 has 15 residues. Full variable domain (remainder filled in from reference TRBV9 and TRBJ2-3): DSGVTQTPKHLITATGQRVTLRCSPRSGDLSVYWYQQSLDQGLQFLIQYYNGEERAKGNILERFSAQQFPDLHSELNLSSLELGDSALYFCASRDPGGPTDTQYFGPGTRLTVL.